Presented here are 26 T cell receptor beta chains from one specimen sequenced in a study of blood T cell repertoires in COVID-19. Here immunoSEQ multiplex PCR was the method, and the copy in TCRdb shows in-frame clones only, minus some. The sample yields 250,000 to 350,000 clones, around 91% seen once. What was sequenced was PBMCs or T cells enriched from blood (not recorded which). The receptors were gathered from a woman between 18 and 30 years old with acute COVID-19.

The chain carries TRBV11-3 and TRBJ2-3; D uncertain. The CDR3 loop spans 14 amino acids. From germline, CDR1 is SGHNT and CDR2 YENEEA. Trimming removed 1 base from V and 4 bases from J, with 9 bases in between. The CDR3 spells CASSLGGSADTQYF. In nucleotides, the CDR3 is TGTGCCAGCAGCTTAGGAGGATCGGCAGATACGCAGTATTTT.

This clone has a handful of counts. The rearrangement joins TRBV9 to TRBJ2-7; D is ambiguous. The CDR3 totals 13 residues. Per the germline V gene, CDR1 is SGDLS and CDR2 is YYNGEE. V lost 0 bases and J lost 6, with 10 bases in between. CDR3 loop: CASSVDLRSEQYF. CDR3 nucleotide sequence: TGTGCCAGCAGCGTAGACTTGAGAAGCGAGCAGTACTTC.

This rearrangement joins TRBV5-1 to TRBJ2-4; D gene uncertain. Germline-derived CDR1 and CDR2 are SGHRS and YFSETQ. CDR3 size: 16 residues. Trimming stripped 0 bases from V and 0 bases from J, with 10 bases between. The CDR3 here is CASSLDDTLAKNIQYF. The CDR3 DNA sequence: TGCGCCAGCAGCTTGGATGACACTTTAGCCAAAAACATTCAGTACTTC.

This clone was recorded only once. The chain recombines TRBV30 with TRBJ2-1, with D maybe TRBD1 (6 bases). Per germline, CDR1 GTSNPN and CDR2 SVGIG (reference sequence). V dropped 3 bases and J dropped 4 bases, with 16 bases sitting between them. CDR3 size: 15 residues. This chain's CDR3 is CAWSSTQGSYNEQFF. CDR3 bases: TGTGCCTGGAGCTCTACACAGGGTTCATACAATGAGCAGTTCTTC.

The chain recombines TRBV5-1 with TRBJ2-7; 8 bases map to TRBD1. Germline assignment: CDR1 SGHRS and CDR2 YFSETQ. Trimming cost V 4 bases and J 0 bases; bases outside gene matches: 6. The CDR3 totals 15 residues. CDR3 nucleotide sequence: TGCGCCAGCAGCCAGGGACAGGTCGGCTCCTACGAGCAGTACTTC. Protein product: CASSQGQVGSYEQYF.

The chain couples TRBV13 to TRBJ2-1, with 8 bases fitting TRBD1. The V segment lost 5 bases and the J segment 9 bases; nucleotides outside the gene matches: 9. The CDR3 spans 14 residues. Germline V gives CDR1 PRHDT, CDR2 FYEKMQ (reference sequence). This CDR3 reads CASSTRTGFSEQFF. The CDR3, as DNA: TGTGCCAGCAGCACAAGGACAGGGTTCAGTGAGCAGTTCTTC.

This clone was counted once. The chain couples TRBV7-2 to TRBJ2-5, with TRBD1 as a possible D gene (6 bases). The CDR3 loop spans 14 amino acids. Trimming removed 3 bases at V and 5 bases at J, with 13 bases between. The germline V gene encodes CDR1 SGHTA and CDR2 FQGNSA. The CDR3 spells CASSFDRSRETQYF. CDR3 in DNA: TGTGCCAGCAGCTTTGACAGGTCGAGGGAGACCCAGTACTTC.

In the case of this clone: The conserved phenylalanine or tryptophan is not found at the CDR3 terminus, so this likely reflects a read error. The limits of the CDR3 on the DNA are not certain, so only TCRdb's listed CDR3 is given. J is TRBJ1-1 and V is TRBV24-1. Germline loops: CDR1 KGHDR, CDR2 SFDVKD. Ends included, the CDR3 has 15 residues. The CDR3 here is CATHGDGVTTMTHSL.

CDR3 coding DNA: TGTGCCAGCAGTTCAACAGCCGAAACAGGTCAGCCCCAGCATTTT. This translates into CASSSTAETGQPQHF. This chain uses TRBV28 with TRBJ1-5; D might be TRBD1 (5 bases). CDR3 size: 15 residues. The V gene lost 4 bases and the J gene lost 6 bases, with 16 bases spanning the gap. The germline gives CDR1 MDHEN, CDR2 SYDVKM. Supplemented by reference TRBV28 and TRBJ1-5, the full variable domain reads DVKVTQSSRYLVKRTGEKVFLECVQDMDHENMFWYRQDPGLGLRLIYFSYDVKMKEKGDIPEGYSVSREKKERFSLILESASTNQTSMYLCASSSTAETGQPQHFGDGTRLSIL.

The chain has TRBV7-9 and TRBJ2-7; possibly TRBD1 for D (6 bases). CDR1 and CDR2 (germline): SEHNR, FQNEAQ (reference sequence). Trimming left V 5 bases short and J 3 bases short, with 23 bases between. The CDR3 loop spans 17 amino acids. This CDR3 reads CASSPRPSTGYGYEQYF. The CDR3, as DNA: TGTGCCAGCAGCCCCCGCCCCTCTACAGGGTACGGCTACGAGCAGTACTTC.

The genes are TRBV7-9 and TRBJ2-1; weak D call: TRBD1 (5 bases). V lost 1 base, J lost 8 bases, and 9 bases lay in between. The germline V gene encodes CDR1 SEHNR and CDR2 FQNEAQ (reference sequence). The CDR3 is made up of 13 amino acids. For the CDR3, the DNA is TGTGCCAGCAGCTTAGGGCAGGGCTATGAGCAGTTCTTC. Protein sequence: CASSLGQGYEQFF.

The V gene is TRBV4-1, the J gene TRBJ1-2; D remains unclear. The germline V gene has CDR1 MGHRA and CDR2 YSYEKL. V lost 1 base, J lost 1 base, and 7 bases lay in between. CDR3 size: 14 residues. The CDR3 region has the DNA TGCGCCAGCAGCCAAGCCTCGTATAACTATGGCTACACCTTC. It is translated as CASSQASYNYGYTF.

In nucleotides, the CDR3 is TGTGCCAGCAGCCAGCACTCATCCCGGGATTCACCCCTCCACTTT. Translation: CASSQHSSRDSPLHF. This rearrangement joins TRBV3-1 (or the pseudogene TRBV3-2) to TRBJ1-6; unclear D gene. Trimming removed 3 bases from V and 8 bases from J, with 14 bases in between. Germline CDR1 LGHDT, CDR2 YNNKEL (reference sequence). The CDR3 is 15 residues long.

The chain recombines TRBV6-5 with TRBJ2-1; 7 bases align to TRBD2. Looked up from germline, CDR1 is MNHEY and CDR2 is SVGAGI. The length of the CDR3 is 15 residues. The V gene end was trimmed by 5 bases and the J gene end by 7 bases; junction bases not matched to a gene: 11. CDR3 coding DNA: TGTGCCAGCAGTACCTCACTAGCGCGGGTAAATGAGCAGTTCTTC. Translation gives CASSTSLARVNEQFF.

V and J are TRBV7-9 and TRBJ2-1, with 8 bases matching TRBD1. The trim removed 7 bases at V and 4 bases at J, leaving 9 bases unmatched. The CDR3 totals 15 residues. The germline V gene encodes CDR1 SEHNR and CDR2 FQNEAQ (reference sequence). Here the CDR3 reads CASTRDRGQYNEQFF. The CDR3 coding sequence is TGTGCCAGCACACGCGACAGGGGTCAATACAATGAGCAGTTCTTC.

The V call is TRBV27, the J call TRBJ2-3; 12 bases line up with TRBD2. Germline lookup yields CDR1 MNHEY and CDR2 SMNVEV (reference sequence). There are 16 residues in the CDR3. J gave up 1 base and V 7 bases, and 6 bases lay outside the gene matches. CDR3 in DNA: TGTGCCAGCATGACTAGCGGGAGTAGTGGCACAGATACGCAGTATTTT. The encoded protein is CASMTSGSSGTDTQYF.

CDR3 sequence: CASSQTSGRRTGELFF. The CDR3 region has the DNA TGTGCCAGCAGCCAAACTAGCGGGAGAAGGACCGGGGAGCTGTTTTTT. J is TRBJ2-2 and V is TRBV7-9; 11 bases match TRBD2. The V segment lost 5 bases and the J segment 5 bases; nucleotides outside the gene matches: 7. The CDR3 is made up of 16 amino acids. Per the germline V gene, CDR1 is SEHNR and CDR2 is FQNEAQ (reference sequence).

The DNA of the CDR3 is TGTGCCACCAGCAGAGAGTATTCGGGGGGAGAGGGTCAGCCCCAGCATTTT. This translates into CATSREYSGGEGQPQHF. The V and J genes are TRBV15 and TRBJ1-5; a possible D gene is TRBD1 (5 bases). This CDR3 comprises 17 residues. Germline CDR1 is LNHNV and CDR2 is YYDKDF (reference sequence). V lost 0 bases and J lost 6, with 18 bases in between.

This sequence joins TRBV19 and TRBJ2-5, with 13 bases that match TRBD2. The CDR3 consists of 18 residues. V was pared by 3 bases and J by 2 bases, with 9 bases of the junction left unmatched. Germline V gene lookup returns CDR1 LNHDA and CDR2 SQIVND (reference sequence). DNA of the CDR3: TGTGCCAGTAGTATCGGTACTAGCGGGAGGGCCGGTCAAGAGACCCAGTACTTC. Translated: CASSIGTSGRAGQETQYF.

This clone was detected only once. The CDR3 is CASSPLGRNSPLHF. DNA of the CDR3: TGTGCCAGCTCACCACTGGGCCGGAATTCACCCCTCCACTTT. The chain uses TRBV18 and TRBJ1-6; D not resolved. The CDR3 loop spans 14 amino acids. CDR1 is KGHSH, CDR2 LQKENI, per germline. V was cut by 1 base and J by 7 bases, with 8 bases left in between.

The chain couples TRBV5-8 to TRBJ1-5; the match to TRBD1 covers 8 bases. The germline gives CDR1 SGHTS, CDR2 YDEGEE. CDR3 length: 16 residues. The V segment lost 4 bases and the J segment 3 bases; nucleotides outside the gene matches: 9. In nucleotides, the CDR3 is TGTGCCAGCAGCGGGGGACAGGTTAGGTTCAATCAGCCCCAGCATTTT. It yields the protein CASSGGQVRFNQPQHF.

V and J are TRBV7-2 and TRBJ2-4; TRBD2 matches 11 bases. CDR1 SGHTA and CDR2 FQGNSA come from the germline V gene. The CDR3 covers 17 residues. Losses at the gene ends were 3 bases for V and 6 bases for J; bases not matched to a gene: 10. CDR3 sequence reads: CASSLLAGGRGRNIQYF. CDR3 nucleotides: TGTGCCAGCAGCTTGCTAGCGGGAGGCCGAGGGAGAAACATTCAGTACTTC.

The rearrangement uses TRBV3-1 (or the pseudogene TRBV3-2) and TRBJ1-1; no definite D call. The germline V gene encodes CDR1 LGHDT and CDR2 YNNKEL (reference sequence). The CDR3 is 14 amino acids. The V end lost 2 bases, the J end lost 3 bases, and 10 bases lay between the germline ends. The CDR3 loop reads CASSQPGRHTEAFF. DNA for the CDR3: TGTGCCAGCAGCCAACCGGGGAGACACACTGAAGCTTTCTTT.

The rearrangement joins TRBV15 to TRBJ1-6, with 7 positions matching TRBD1. CDR1 and CDR2 (germline): LNHNV, YYDKDF (reference sequence). The CDR3 runs to 15 residues. With 5 bases clipped from V and 7 bases from J, the junction kept 8 bases outside the gene matches. The CDR3 loop reads CATSPSQGLNSPLHF. The DNA of the CDR3 is TGTGCCACCAGCCCTTCACAGGGGTTGAATTCACCCCTCCACTTT.

V usage is TRBV11-3 and J usage is TRBJ2-1; tentative D call: TRBD1 (6 bases). Germline V CDR1 and CDR2: SGHNT, YENEEA. CDR3 length: 16 amino acids. Trimming removed 1 base from V and 8 bases from J, with 18 bases in between. The chain's CDR3 is CASSLAYREGADEQFF. In DNA form, the CDR3 reads TGTGCCAGCAGCTTAGCGTACAGGGAAGGGGCGGATGAGCAGTTCTTC.

The chain has TRBV3-1 (or the pseudogene TRBV3-2) and TRBJ2-5; tentative D call: TRBD2 (5 bases). CDR1 LGHDT and CDR2 YNNKEL come from the germline V gene (reference sequence). V was clipped by 0 bases and J by 5 bases, with 7 bases between them. The CDR3 contains 13 residues. The CDR3: CASSQDWRETQYF. The CDR3 DNA reads as TGTGCCAGCAGCCAAGATTGGAGGGAGACCCAGTACTTC.